The 7 T cell receptor beta chains below come from one sample, sequenced in a study of beta chain features in type 1 diabetes. The antigens for these receptors are not known. Study-level results: Patients with Type 1 diabetes showed moderately but significantly shorter TCRB CDR3s in all four CD4+ subsets.

The entirety of the isolated RNA underwent reverse transcription, so expressed TCRB transcripts were sequenced. Method: immunoSEQ multiplex PCR; TCRdb's copy keeps in-frame clones and lacks some. The table lists about 240,000 clones, roughly 14% of them singletons. Sequencing was performed on naive CD4+ T cells from blood. These TCRs come from a man aged 25 to 40 with type 1 diabetes.

This clone showed up just once. The CDR3 region is CASSWIPGLAAGELFF. For the CDR3, the DNA is TGCGCCAGCAGCTGGATACCGGGACTAGCGGCCGGGGAGCTGTTTTTT. The chain carries TRBV5-1 and TRBJ2-2; 11 bases match TRBD2. The V gene end was trimmed by 3 bases and the J gene end by 6 bases; junction bases not matched to a gene: 7. There are 16 residues in the CDR3. The germline V gene has CDR1 SGHRS and CDR2 YFSETQ.

The V and J genes are TRBV5-1 and TRBJ1-2; D remains unclear. The CDR3 is 13 residues long. Germline CDR1 reads SGHRS; CDR2 reads YFSETQ. V lost 1 base to trimming and J lost 4 bases, with 8 bases between them. The CDR3 spells CASSLSSFYGYTF. The CDR3 DNA follows: TGCGCCAGCAGCTTGTCCTCTTTCTATGGCTACACCTTC. The variable domain in full, with the rest retrieved from reference TRBV5-1 and TRBJ1-2, is KAGVTQTPRYLIKTRGQQVTLSCSPISGHRSVSWYQQTPGQGLQFLFEYFSETQRNKGNFPGRFSGRQFSNSRSEMNVSTLELGDSALYLCASSLSSFYGYTFGSGTRLTVV.

This clone came up a few times. The J gene is TRBJ2-7, the V gene TRBV7-2; the match to TRBD1 covers 9 bases. V was clipped by 5 bases and J by 6 bases; unmatched bases: 11. The CDR3 runs to 15 residues. Germline CDR1 and CDR2: SGHTA and FQGNSA. Here the CDR3 reads CASSPGQGTTREQYF. The DNA of the CDR3 is TGTGCCAGCAGCCCGGGACAGGGAACTACGCGCGAGCAGTACTTC.

This clone was counted a few times. The genes are TRBV30 and TRBJ2-5; TRBD1 matches 10 bases. The germline gives CDR1 GTSNPN, CDR2 SVGIG (reference sequence). The CDR3 length is 13 residues. J gave up 4 bases and V 5 bases, and 4 bases lay outside the gene matches. CDR3 bases: TGTGCCTGGGACAGGGGGCTCTCAGAGACCCAGTACTTC. Protein product: CAWDRGLSETQYF.

Concerning this clone itself: Other DNA sequences from this sample encode an identical CDR3 as well. The rearrangement joins TRBV28 to TRBJ1-2, with D unclear. The CDR3 length is 12 residues. V lost 6 bases and J 4 bases, leaving 9 bases between the germline ends. Germline V gene lookup returns CDR1 MDHEN and CDR2 SYDVKM. CDR3 coding DNA: TGTGCCAGCAGCCCGCGGAGCTATGGCTACACCTTC. This encodes CASSPRSYGYTF.

This clone was seen a few times. The chain carries TRBV5-1 and TRBJ2-5, with D perhaps TRBD1 (5 bases). CDR3 size: 16 residues. Germline CDR1 reads SGHRS; CDR2 reads YFSETQ. V gave up 4 bases and J gave up 2 bases, with 18 bases separating them. CDR3 in amino acids: CASSPGRGRSQETQYF. Written as DNA, the CDR3 is TGCGCCAGCAGCCCCGGAAGGGGTAGGAGTCAAGAGACCCAGTACTTC. The full variable domain, its missing parts supplied by reference TRBV5-1 and TRBJ2-5, is KAGVTQTPRYLIKTRGQQVTLSCSPISGHRSVSWYQQTPGQGLQFLFEYFSETQRNKGNFPGRFSGRQFSNSRSEMNVSTLELGDSALYLCASSPGRGRSQETQYFGPGTRLLVL.

The CDR3 nucleotides read TGCGCCAGCAGTAACAGATTCTACGAGCAGTACTTC. This codes for CASSNRFYEQYF. This chain links TRBV10-2 with TRBJ2-7; no definite D call. The V gene lost 5 bases and the J gene lost 3 bases, with 8 bases spanning the gap. Germline-derived CDR1 and CDR2 are WSHSY and SAAADI. The CDR3 spans 12 residues.